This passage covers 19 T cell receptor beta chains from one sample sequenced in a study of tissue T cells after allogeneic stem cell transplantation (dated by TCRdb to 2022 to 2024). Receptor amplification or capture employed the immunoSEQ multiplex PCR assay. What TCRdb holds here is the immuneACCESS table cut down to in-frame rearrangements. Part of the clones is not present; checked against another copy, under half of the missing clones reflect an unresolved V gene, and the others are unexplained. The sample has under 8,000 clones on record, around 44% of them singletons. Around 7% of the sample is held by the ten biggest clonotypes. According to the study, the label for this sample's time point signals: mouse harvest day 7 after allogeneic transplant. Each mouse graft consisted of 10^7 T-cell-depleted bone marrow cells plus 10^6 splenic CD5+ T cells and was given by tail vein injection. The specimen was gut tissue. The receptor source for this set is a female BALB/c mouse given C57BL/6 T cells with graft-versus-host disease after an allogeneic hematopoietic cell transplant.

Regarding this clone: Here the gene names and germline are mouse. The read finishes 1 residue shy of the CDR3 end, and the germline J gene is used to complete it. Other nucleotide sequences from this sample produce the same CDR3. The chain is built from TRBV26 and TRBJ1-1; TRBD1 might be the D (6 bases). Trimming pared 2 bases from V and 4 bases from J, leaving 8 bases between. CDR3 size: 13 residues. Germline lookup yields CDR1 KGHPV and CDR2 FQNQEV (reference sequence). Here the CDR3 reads CASSLRGGTEVFF. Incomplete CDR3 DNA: TGTGCCAGCAGTCTGAGAGGGGGCACAGAAGTCTTC.

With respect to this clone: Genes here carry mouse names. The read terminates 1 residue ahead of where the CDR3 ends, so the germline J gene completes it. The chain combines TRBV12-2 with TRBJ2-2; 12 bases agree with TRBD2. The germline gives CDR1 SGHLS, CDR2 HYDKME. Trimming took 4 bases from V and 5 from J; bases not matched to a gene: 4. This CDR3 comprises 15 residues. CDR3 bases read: TGTGCCAGCTCCCGGGACTGGGGGGAGACCGGGCAGCTCTAC. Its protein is CASSRDWGETGQLY. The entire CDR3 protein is CASSRDWGETGQLYF.

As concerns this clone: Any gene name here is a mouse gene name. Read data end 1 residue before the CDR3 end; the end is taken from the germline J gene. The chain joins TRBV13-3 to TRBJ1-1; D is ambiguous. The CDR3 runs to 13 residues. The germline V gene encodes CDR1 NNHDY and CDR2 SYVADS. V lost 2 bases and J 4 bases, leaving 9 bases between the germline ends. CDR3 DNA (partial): TGTGCCAGCAGTGAAAGGGATAGCACAGAAGTCTTC. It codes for CASSERDSTEVF. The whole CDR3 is CASSERDSTEVFF.

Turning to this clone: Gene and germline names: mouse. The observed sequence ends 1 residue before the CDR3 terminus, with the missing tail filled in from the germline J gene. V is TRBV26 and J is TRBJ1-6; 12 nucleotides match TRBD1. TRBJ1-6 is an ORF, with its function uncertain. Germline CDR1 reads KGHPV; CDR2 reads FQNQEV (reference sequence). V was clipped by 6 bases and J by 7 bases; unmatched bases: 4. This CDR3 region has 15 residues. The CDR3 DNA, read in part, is TGTGCCAGCAGCCGGGACAGGGGGCGGAATTCGCCCCTCTAC. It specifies CASSRDRGRNSPLY. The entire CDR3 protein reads CASSRDRGRNSPLYF.

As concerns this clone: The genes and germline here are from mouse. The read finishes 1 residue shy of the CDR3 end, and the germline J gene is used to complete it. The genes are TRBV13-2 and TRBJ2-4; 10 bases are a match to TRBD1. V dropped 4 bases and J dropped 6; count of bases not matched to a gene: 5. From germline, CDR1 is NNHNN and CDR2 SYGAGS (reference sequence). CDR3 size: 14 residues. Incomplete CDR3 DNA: TGTGCCAGCGGTCAACGGGACAGGGGTAACACCTTGTAC. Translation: CASGQRDRGNTLY. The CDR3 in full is CASGQRDRGNTLYF.

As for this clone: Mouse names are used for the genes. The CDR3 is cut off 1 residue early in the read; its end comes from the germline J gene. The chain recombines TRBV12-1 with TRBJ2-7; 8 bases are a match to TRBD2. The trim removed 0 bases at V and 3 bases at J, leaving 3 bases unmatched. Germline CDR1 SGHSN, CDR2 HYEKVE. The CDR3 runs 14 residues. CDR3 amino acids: CASSLVGGVYEQYF. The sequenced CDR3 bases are TGTGCCAGCTCTCTCGTGGGGGGGGTCTATGAACAGTAC.

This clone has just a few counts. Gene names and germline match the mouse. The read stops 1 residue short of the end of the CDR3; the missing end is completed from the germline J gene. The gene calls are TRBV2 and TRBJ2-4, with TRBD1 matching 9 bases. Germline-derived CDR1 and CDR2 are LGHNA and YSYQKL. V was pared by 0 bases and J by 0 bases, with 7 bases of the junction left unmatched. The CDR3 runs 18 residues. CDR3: CASSQEPGQGPSQNTLYF. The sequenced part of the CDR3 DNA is TGTGCCAGCAGCCAAGAACCGGGACAGGGTCCTAGTCAAAACACCTTGTAC. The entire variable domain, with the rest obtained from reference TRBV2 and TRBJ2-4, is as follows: DPKIIQKPKYLVAVTGSEKILICEQYLGHNAMYWYRQSAKKPLEFMFSYSYQKLMDNQTASSRFQPQSSKKNHLDLQITALKPDDSATYFCASSQEPGQGPSQNTLYFGAGTRLSVL.

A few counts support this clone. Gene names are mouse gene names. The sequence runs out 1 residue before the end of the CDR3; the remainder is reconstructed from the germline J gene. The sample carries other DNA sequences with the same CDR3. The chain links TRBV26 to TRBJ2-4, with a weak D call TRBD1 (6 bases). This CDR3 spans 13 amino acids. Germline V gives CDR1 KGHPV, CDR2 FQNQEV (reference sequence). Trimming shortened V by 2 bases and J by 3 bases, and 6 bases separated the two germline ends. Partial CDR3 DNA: TGTGCCAGCAGTCTGACAGGGCAAAACACCTTGTAC. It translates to CASSLTGQNTLY. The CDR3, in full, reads CASSLTGQNTLYF.

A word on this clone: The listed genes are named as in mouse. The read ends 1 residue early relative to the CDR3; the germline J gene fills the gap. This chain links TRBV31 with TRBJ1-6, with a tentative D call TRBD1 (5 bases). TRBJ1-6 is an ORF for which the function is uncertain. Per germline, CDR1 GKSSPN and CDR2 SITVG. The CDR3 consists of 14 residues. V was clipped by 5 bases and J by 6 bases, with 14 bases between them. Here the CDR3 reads CAWGTVRVNSPLYF. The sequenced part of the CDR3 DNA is TGTGCCTGGGGGACCGTCAGGGTTAATTCGCCCCTCTAC.

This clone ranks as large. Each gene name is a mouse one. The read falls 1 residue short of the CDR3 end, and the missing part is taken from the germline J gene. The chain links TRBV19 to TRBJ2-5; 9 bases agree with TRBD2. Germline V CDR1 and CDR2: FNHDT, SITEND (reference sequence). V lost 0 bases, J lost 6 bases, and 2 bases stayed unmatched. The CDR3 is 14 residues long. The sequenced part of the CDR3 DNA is TGTGCCAGCAGTATAGGGACTGGGGTGGACACCCAGTAC. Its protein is CASSIGTGVDTQY. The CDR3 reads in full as CASSIGTGVDTQYF.

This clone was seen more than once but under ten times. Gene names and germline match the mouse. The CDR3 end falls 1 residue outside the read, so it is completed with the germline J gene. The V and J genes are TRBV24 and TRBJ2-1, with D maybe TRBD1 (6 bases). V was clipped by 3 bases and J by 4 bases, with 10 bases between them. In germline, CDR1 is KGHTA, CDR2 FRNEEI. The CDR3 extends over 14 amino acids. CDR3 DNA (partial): TGTGCCAGCAGTCTTCCGGGACAATATGCTGAGCAGTTC. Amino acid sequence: CASSLPGQYAEQF. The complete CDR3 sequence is CASSLPGQYAEQFF.

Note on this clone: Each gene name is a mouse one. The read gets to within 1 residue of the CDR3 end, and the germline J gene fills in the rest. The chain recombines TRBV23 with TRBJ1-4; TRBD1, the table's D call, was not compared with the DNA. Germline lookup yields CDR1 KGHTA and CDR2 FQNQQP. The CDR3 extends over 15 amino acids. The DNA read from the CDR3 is TGCTCCAGCAGTCAATCGGGACAGGGGGTCGAAAGATTATTT. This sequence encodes CSSSQSGQGVERLF. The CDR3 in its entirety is CSSSQSGQGVERLFF.

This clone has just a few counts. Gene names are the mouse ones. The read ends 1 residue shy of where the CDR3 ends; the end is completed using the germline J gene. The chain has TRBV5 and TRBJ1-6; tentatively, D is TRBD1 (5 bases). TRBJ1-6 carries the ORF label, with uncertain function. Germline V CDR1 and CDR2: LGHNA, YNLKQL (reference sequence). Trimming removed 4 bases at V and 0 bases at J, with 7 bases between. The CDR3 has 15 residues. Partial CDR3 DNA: TGTGCCAGCAGCCCAGGGTATTCCTATAATTCGCCCCTCTAC. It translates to CASSPGYSYNSPLY. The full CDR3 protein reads CASSPGYSYNSPLYF.

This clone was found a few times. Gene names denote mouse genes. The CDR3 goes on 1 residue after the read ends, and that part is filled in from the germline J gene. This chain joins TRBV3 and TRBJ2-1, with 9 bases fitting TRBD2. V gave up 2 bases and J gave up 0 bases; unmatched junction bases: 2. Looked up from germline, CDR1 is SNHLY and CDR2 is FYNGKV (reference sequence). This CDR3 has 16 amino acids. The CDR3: CASSLSWGGNYAEQFF. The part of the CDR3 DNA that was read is TGTGCCAGCAGCTTAAGCTGGGGGGGTAACTATGCTGAGCAGTTC.

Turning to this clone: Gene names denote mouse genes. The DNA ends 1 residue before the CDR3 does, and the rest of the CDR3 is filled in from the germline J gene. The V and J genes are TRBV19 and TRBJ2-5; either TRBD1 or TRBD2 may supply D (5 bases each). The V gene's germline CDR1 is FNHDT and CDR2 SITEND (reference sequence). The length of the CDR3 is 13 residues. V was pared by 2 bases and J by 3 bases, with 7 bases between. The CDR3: CASSIRGQDTQYF. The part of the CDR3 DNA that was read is TGTGCCAGCAGTATCCGGGGGCAAGACACCCAGTAC.

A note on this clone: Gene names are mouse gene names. CDR3 bases read: TGCTCCAGCAGTCAACAGGTTTATGAACAGTAC. It encodes CSSSQQVYEQY. The entire CDR3 sequence reads CSSSQQVYEQYF. This chain links TRBV23 with TRBJ2-7; no check of the table's D call, TRBD1, against the DNA was made. The missing CDR3 end, 1 residue past where the read stops, is filled in from the germline J gene. This CDR3 is 12 amino acids long. Per germline, CDR1 KGHTA and CDR2 FQNQQP.

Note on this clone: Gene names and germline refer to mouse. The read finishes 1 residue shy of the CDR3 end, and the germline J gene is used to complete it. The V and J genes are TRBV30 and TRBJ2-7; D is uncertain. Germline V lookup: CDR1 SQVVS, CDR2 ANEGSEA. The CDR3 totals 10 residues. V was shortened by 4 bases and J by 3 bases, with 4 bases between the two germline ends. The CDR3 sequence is CSSTVYEQYF. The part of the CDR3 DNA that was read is TGTAGTTCTACAGTCTATGAACAGTAC.

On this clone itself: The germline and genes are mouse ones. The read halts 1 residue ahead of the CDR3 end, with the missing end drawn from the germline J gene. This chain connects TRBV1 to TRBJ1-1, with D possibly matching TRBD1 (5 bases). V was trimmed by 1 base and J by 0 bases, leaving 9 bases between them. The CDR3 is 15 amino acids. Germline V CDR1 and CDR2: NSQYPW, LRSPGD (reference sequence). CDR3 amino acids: CTCSAGGSANTEVFF. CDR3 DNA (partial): TGCACCTGCAGTGCAGGGGGCTCGGCAAACACAGAAGTCTTC.

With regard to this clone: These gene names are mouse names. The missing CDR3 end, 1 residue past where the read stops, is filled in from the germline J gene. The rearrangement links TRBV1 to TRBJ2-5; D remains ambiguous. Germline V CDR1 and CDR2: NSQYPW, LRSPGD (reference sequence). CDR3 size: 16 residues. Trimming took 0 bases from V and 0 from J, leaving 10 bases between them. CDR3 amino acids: CTCSADGKVNQDTQYF. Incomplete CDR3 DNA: TGCACCTGCAGTGCAGATGGGAAAGTTAACCAAGACACCCAGTAC.